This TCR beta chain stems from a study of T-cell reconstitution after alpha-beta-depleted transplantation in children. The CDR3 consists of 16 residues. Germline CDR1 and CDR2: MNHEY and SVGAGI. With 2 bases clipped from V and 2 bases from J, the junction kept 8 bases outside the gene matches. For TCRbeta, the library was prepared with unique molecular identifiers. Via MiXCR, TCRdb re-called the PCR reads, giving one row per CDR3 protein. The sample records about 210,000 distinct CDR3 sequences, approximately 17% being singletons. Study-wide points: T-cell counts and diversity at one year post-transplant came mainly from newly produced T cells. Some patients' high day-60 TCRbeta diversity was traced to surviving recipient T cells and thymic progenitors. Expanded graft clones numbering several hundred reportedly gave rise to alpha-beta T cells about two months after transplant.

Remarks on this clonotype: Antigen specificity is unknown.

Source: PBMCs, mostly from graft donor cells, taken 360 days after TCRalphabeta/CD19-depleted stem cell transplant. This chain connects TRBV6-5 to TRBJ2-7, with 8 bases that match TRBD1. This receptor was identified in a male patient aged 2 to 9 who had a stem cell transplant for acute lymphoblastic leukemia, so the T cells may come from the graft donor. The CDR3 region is CASSYPIGQGTYEQYF. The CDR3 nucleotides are TGTGCCAGCAGTTACCCTATCGGACAGGGCACCTACGAGCAGTACTTC.